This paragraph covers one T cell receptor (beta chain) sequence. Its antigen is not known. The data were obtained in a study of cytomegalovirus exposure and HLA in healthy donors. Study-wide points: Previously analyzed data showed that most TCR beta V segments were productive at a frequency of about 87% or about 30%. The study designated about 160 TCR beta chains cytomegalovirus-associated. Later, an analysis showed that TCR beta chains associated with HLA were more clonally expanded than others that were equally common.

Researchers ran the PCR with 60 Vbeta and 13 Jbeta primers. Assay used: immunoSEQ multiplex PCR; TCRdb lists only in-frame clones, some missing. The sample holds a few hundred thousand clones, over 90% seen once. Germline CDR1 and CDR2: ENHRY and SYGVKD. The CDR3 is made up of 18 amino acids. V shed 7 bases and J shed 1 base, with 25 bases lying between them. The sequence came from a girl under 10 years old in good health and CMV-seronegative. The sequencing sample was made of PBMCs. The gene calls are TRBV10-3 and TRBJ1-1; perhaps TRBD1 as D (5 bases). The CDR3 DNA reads TGTGCCATCACCCGGGGGGGATCGGGGTTAGGTACGAACACTGAAGCTTTCTTT. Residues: CAITRGGSGLGTNTEAFF.